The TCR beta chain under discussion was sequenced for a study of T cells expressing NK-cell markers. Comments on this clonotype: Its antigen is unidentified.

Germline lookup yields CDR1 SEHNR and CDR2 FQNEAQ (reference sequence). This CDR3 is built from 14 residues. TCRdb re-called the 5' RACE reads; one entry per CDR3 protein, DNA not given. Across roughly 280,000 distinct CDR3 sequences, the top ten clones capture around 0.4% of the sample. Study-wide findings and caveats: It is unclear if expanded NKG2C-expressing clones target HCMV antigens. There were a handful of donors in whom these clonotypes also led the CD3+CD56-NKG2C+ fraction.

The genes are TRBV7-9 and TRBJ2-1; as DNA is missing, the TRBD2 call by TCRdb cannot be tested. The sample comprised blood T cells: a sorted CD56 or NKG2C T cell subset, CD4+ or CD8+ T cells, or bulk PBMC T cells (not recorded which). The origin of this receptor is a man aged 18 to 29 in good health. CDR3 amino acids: CASSYEASPSRQFF.